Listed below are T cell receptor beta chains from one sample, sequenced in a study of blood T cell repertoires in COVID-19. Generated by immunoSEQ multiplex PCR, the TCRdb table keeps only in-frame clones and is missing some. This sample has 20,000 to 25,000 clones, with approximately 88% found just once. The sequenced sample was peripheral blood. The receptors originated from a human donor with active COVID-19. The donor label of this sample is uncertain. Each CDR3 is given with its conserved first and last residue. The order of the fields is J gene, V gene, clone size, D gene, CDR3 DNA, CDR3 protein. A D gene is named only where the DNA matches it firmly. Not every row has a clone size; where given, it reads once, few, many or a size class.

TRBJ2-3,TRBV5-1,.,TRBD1,TGCGCCAGCAGCGCTGCCGGGACAGGGGCTGCAGATACGCAGTATTTT,CASSAAGTGAADTQYF
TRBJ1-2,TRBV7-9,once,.,TGTGCCAGCAGCGGGTGGGACACTGGCTACACCTTC,CASSGWDTGYTF
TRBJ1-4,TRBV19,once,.,TGTGCCAGTAGGGGTAGCAATGAAAAACTGTTTTTT,CASRGSNEKLFF
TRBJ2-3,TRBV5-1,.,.,TGCGCCAGCAGCTTGGAAGCAGGGAAGAGCACAGATACGCAGTATTTT,CASSLEAGKSTDTQYF
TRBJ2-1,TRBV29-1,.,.,TGCAGCGGGGGGGCCCGAGCGGTCAATGAGCAGTTCTTC,CSGGARAVNEQFF
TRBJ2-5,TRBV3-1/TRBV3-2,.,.,TGTGCCAGCAGCCGAGAAGAGACCCAGTACTTC,CASSREETQYF
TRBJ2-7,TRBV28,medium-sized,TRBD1,TGTGCCAGCAGCCAAATCGGACAGGGAGAAAACGAGCAGTACTTC,CASSQIGQGENEQYF
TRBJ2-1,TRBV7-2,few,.,TGTGCCAGCAGCCCCTTAGTCGGGGGAAATGAGCAGTTCTTC,CASSPLVGGNEQFF
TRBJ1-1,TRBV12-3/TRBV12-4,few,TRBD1,TGTGCCAGCAGTTTGCTCAGGGGGACTGAAGCTTTCTTT,CASSLLRGTEAFF
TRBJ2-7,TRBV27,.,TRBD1,TGTGCCAGCAGTGCGGGGACAGGGGCGTTTACGGAGCAGTACTTC,CASSAGTGAFTEQYF
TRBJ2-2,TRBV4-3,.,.,TGCGCCAGCAGCAGTAACAGGGCCGGGGAGCTGTTTTTT,CASSSNRAGELFF
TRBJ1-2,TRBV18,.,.,TGTGCCAGCTCACCAGAGGGCAGGGGTGAGGGCTACACCTTC,CASSPEGRGEGYTF
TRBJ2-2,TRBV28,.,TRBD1,TGTGCCAGCAGGTCAGGGGGCGCGAACACCGGGGAGCTGTTTTTT,CASRSGGANTGELFF
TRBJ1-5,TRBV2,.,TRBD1,TGTGCCAGCAGCCAAACAGGGGGAAATCAGCCCCAGCATTTT,CASSQTGGNQPQHF